A single sample gave rise to the 14 T cell receptor beta chains below, sequenced in a study of regulatory T cells in long-lasting Graves disease. Construction of TCR beta libraries relied on iRepertoire HTBI primers and on Arm-PCR targeting CDR3 regions. Via MiXCR, TCRdb re-called the multiplex PCR reads, giving one row per CDR3 protein. The sample includes about 660,000 distinct CDR3 sequences, around 30% of them seen just once. Time point here: persistent/refractory GD, antithyroid drugs over 5 years with positive TRAb. The TCR library was prepared using RNA isolated from PBMCs. Sequencing used peripheral blood mononuclear cells (PBMCs), obtained when the disease was refractory, from a patient treated with antithyroid drugs. These receptors all stem from a female donor with Graves disease.

The rearrangement joins TRBV16 to TRBJ1-2; 7 positions agree with TRBD1. CDR1 is KGHSY, CDR2 FQNENV, per germline. V gave up 2 bases and J gave up 0 bases; unmatched junction bases: 6. This CDR3 region has 16 residues. CDR3 nucleotides: TGTGCCAGCAGCCAAGTTGGGCAGGGGGCTAACTATGGCTACACCTTC. Its protein is CASSQVGQGANYGYTF.

Only one count was recorded for this clonotype. The chain links TRBV11-2 to TRBJ1-1; D is uncertain. The CDR3 is 14 amino acids. V shed 3 bases and J shed 1 base, with 9 bases lying between them. CDR1 SGHAT and CDR2 FQNNGV come from the germline V gene. The CDR3 sequence: CASSFRISNTEAFF. The DNA for the CDR3 is TGTGCCAGCAGCTTCAGGATATCGAACACTGAAGCTTTCTTT.

The table lists this clonotype with a few counts. The rearrangement links TRBV6-9 to TRBJ1-1; 7 bases fit TRBD1. In germline, CDR1 is MNHGY, CDR2 SVAAGI. The CDR3 has 13 residues. V lost 4 bases and J lost 11; bases outside the gene matches: 10. The CDR3 reads CASSSQGDRAAFF. CDR3 in DNA: TGTGCCAGCAGTTCGCAAGGTGACAGGGCCGCTTTCTTT.

This clonotype has a count of ten or more. The chain links TRBV28 to TRBJ2-5; D not resolved. The CDR3 consists of 14 residues. Germline-derived CDR1 and CDR2 are MDHEN and SYDVKM. The V end was cut by 6 bases, the J end by 3 bases, with 14 bases between. CDR3 coding DNA: TGTGCCAGCAGCCCTCTCATGGGGAAAGAGACCCAGTACTTC. Translating gives CASSPLMGKETQYF.

This clonotype has more than one count but fewer than ten. CDR3 DNA: TGTGCCAGCAGTGGACGTTGGGCCCTTGAAGCTTTCTTT. Its protein product is CASSGRWALEAFF. The chain employs TRBV6-1 and TRBJ1-1; D ambiguous. The V end lost 4 bases, the J end lost 7 bases, and 13 bases lay between the germline ends. The CDR3 is made up of 13 amino acids. The V gene's germline CDR1 is MNHNS and CDR2 SASEGT.

This clonotype was detected many times. The chain carries TRBV27 and TRBJ2-5; D not certain. CDR1 and CDR2 (germline): MNHEY, SMNVEV (reference sequence). The CDR3 is 17 amino acids. Between the trimmed V and J ends, which lost 5 bases and 9 bases, there was a span of 28 bases. The CDR3 DNA follows: TGTGCCAGCAGTCCCACTGGGCACAGCAGCCGTCTCCAGGCCCAGTACTTC. As protein: CASSPTGHSSRLQAQYF.

This clonotype was seen many times. V and J are TRBV12-3 or TRBV12-4 and TRBJ1-1; maybe TRBD1 (6 bases). Trimming pared 0 bases from V and 8 bases from J, leaving 10 bases between. This CDR3 comprises 13 residues. CDR3 DNA: TGTGCCAGCAGTTTAGCTGGACAGTTAGAAGCTTTCTTT. This codes for CASSLAGQLEAFF.

The rearrangement links TRBV11-2 to TRBJ1-1; the D gene is possibly TRBD1 (6 bases). The CDR3 sequence is 15 residues long. V was clipped by 4 bases and J by 4 bases, with 16 bases between them. Germline CDR1 is SGHAT and CDR2 is FQNNGV. The CDR3 loop is CASSYTGLGSTEAFF. The CDR3 coding sequence is TGTGCCAGCAGCTATACAGGGCTTGGTTCCACTGAAGCTTTCTTT. The full variable domain, its missing parts supplied by reference TRBV11-2 and TRBJ1-1, is EAGVAQSPRYKIIEKRQSVAFWCNPISGHATLYWYQQILGQGPKLLIQFQNNGVVDDSQLPKDRFSAERLKGVDSTLKIQPAKLEDSAVYLCASSYTGLGSTEAFFGQGTRLTVV.

The gene calls are TRBV2 and TRBJ2-2, with D unresolved. V was shortened by 4 bases and J by 7 bases, with 10 bases between the two germline ends. Germline loops: CDR1 SNHLY, CDR2 FYNNEI. The CDR3 has 13 amino acids. CDR3 nucleotides: TGTGCCAGCAGTGGAAGTCTAATCGGGGAGCTGTTTTTT. Translation: CASSGSLIGELFF.

This rearrangement joins TRBV12-3 or TRBV12-4 to TRBJ1-6; TRBD1 matches at 8 bases. Trimming removed 7 bases from V and 7 bases from J; junction bases left unmatched: 12. The CDR3 is made up of 16 amino acids. CDR3 in amino acids: CASTRDRTTDNSPLHF. In nucleotides, the CDR3 is TGTGCCAGCACCCGGGACAGGACCACGGACAATTCACCCCTCCACTTT.

The chain links TRBV7-3 to TRBJ1-2, with 7 bases identical to TRBD1. Germline lookup yields CDR1 SGHTA and CDR2 FQGTGA. V was clipped by 2 bases and J by 5 bases; unmatched bases: 5. The CDR3 spans 14 residues. The DNA for the CDR3 is TGTGCCAGCAGCTTAGCCAGGGGGTTGTATGGCTACACCTTC. Translated, it gives CASSLARGLYGYTF.

The genes are TRBV12-3 or TRBV12-4 and TRBJ2-2; 8 bases agree with TRBD1. This CDR3 spans 15 amino acids. With 3 bases clipped from V and 4 bases from J, the junction kept 4 bases outside the gene matches. The CDR3 nucleotides read TGTGCCAGCAGTTTCCATGGACAGGGCACCGGGGAGCTGTTTTTT. Protein: CASSFHGQGTGELFF.

The V gene is TRBV28, the J gene TRBJ1-5; possible D gene TRBD1, 5 bases. Germline lookup yields CDR1 MDHEN and CDR2 SYDVKM. The V end lost 6 bases, the J end lost 1 base, and 16 bases lay between the germline ends. CDR3 length: 16 residues. CDR3 region: CASSHTRGASNQPQHF. CDR3 DNA: TGTGCCAGCAGCCATACCCGTGGGGCCAGCAATCAGCCCCAGCATTTT.

The chain joins TRBV11-2 to TRBJ2-5, with 7 bases lining up with TRBD1. The CDR3 has 13 residues. Per germline, CDR1 SGHAT and CDR2 FQNNGV. The J segment lost 5 bases and the V segment lost 5 bases, leaving 5 bases of the junction unmatched. As DNA, the CDR3 is TGTGCCAGCAGCCCATTACAGGGGGAGACCCAGTACTTC. As protein: CASSPLQGETQYF.